The rows below give T cell receptor beta chains drawn from one sample of a study of T cell responses to AZD1222 COVID-19 vaccine. Some clones are missing from TCRdb's copy, which holds only in-frame ones; the method was immunoSEQ multiplex PCR. The sample records 100,000 to 150,000 clones, about 89% being singletons. Material: peripheral blood, obtained 28 days after the second AZD1222 dose. The source of these receptors is an adult who received the AZD1222 COVID-19 vaccine. The CDR3 runs from the conserved cysteine through the conserved F or W. Fields, in order: CDR3 protein, CDR3 DNA, J gene, D gene, clone size, V gene. The D gene is left open where the match is weak. Only some rows state a clone size, as once, few, many or a class for expanded clones.

CDR3aa: CASSFFGRAGVNEQFF
CDR3nt: TGTGCCAGCAGTTTTTTCGGGAGGGCCGGAGTCAATGAGCAGTTCTTC
j_gene: TRBJ2-1
d_gene: TRBD2
abundance: .
v_gene: TRBV28

CDR3aa: CASTRRQSSNQPQHF
CDR3nt: TGTGCCAGCACCCGGCGGCAGAGCAGCAATCAGCCCCAGCATTTT
j_gene: TRBJ1-5
d_gene: .
abundance: .
v_gene: TRBV28

CDR3aa: CASNYDSFGGNTIYF
CDR3nt: TGTGCCAGTAATTACGACAGTTTTGGAGGAAACACCATATATTTT
j_gene: TRBJ1-3
d_gene: .
abundance: .
v_gene: TRBV19

CDR3aa: CASSDYRQGTYEQYF
CDR3nt: TGTGCCAGCAGCGATTACCGACAGGGAACCTACGAGCAGTACTTC
j_gene: TRBJ2-7
d_gene: TRBD1
abundance: .
v_gene: TRBV5-4

CDR3aa: CSVEVLDIIYYGYTF
CDR3nt: TGCAGCGTTGAAGTGCTTGACATAATTTACTATGGCTACACCTTC
j_gene: TRBJ1-2
d_gene: .
abundance: .
v_gene: TRBV29-1

CDR3aa: CASKARSTQYF
CDR3nt: TGTGCCAGCAAAGCAAGGTCTACCCAGTACTTC
j_gene: TRBJ2-5
d_gene: .
abundance: .
v_gene: TRBV6-5

CDR3aa: CATSRDARPPGSTF
CDR3nt: TGTGCCACCAGCAGAGACGCAAGACCCCCGGGGAGCACCTTC
j_gene: TRBJ1-2
d_gene: .
abundance: .
v_gene: TRBV15

CDR3aa: CATSRDPLAGRTEAFF
CDR3nt: TGTGCCACCAGCAGAGATCCCTTAGCAGGGCGAACTGAAGCTTTCTTT
j_gene: TRBJ1-1
d_gene: .
abundance: .
v_gene: TRBV15

CDR3aa: CATSDPDRAFGYTF
CDR3nt: TGTGCCACCAGTGATCCGGACAGGGCTTTCGGCTACACCTTC
j_gene: TRBJ1-2
d_gene: TRBD1
abundance: .
v_gene: TRBV24-1

CDR3aa: CASSLDRKGEKLFF
CDR3nt: TGTGCCAGCTCACTGGACAGGAAGGGGGAAAAACTGTTTTTT
j_gene: TRBJ1-4
d_gene: TRBD1
abundance: .
v_gene: TRBV18

CDR3aa: CASSWDGGMNTEAFF
CDR3nt: TGCGCCAGCAGCTGGGATGGGGGAATGAACACTGAAGCTTTCTTT
j_gene: TRBJ1-1
d_gene: .
abundance: .
v_gene: TRBV5-1

CDR3aa: CASSLDRRSYNEQFF
CDR3nt: TGTGCCAGCAGTCTCGACAGGCGCTCCTACAATGAGCAGTTCTTC
j_gene: TRBJ2-1
d_gene: .
abundance: .
v_gene: TRBV6-5

CDR3aa: CASSLRQGANPNYGYTF
CDR3nt: TGTGCCAGTAGTCTCAGACAGGGGGCAAATCCTAACTATGGCTACACCTTC
j_gene: TRBJ1-2
d_gene: TRBD1
abundance: .
v_gene: TRBV19

CDR3aa: CASSDSKNTEAFF
CDR3nt: TGTGCCAGCTCGGACAGCAAGAACACTGAAGCTTTCTTT
j_gene: TRBJ1-1
d_gene: .
abundance: .
v_gene: TRBV10-3

CDR3aa: CASSLALKGRGYEQYF
CDR3nt: TGTGCCAGCAGCTTGGCACTCAAGGGAAGGGGCTACGAGCAGTACTTC
j_gene: TRBJ2-7
d_gene: .
abundance: .
v_gene: TRBV5-6

CDR3aa: CASSLGRGVAGELFF
CDR3nt: TGTGCCAGCAGCTTAGGGCGGGGTGTTGCCGGGGAGCTGTTTTTT
j_gene: TRBJ2-2
d_gene: .
abundance: .
v_gene: TRBV11-2

CDR3aa: CASSPRQLAKNIQYF
CDR3nt: TGTGCCAGCTCACCACGACAGCTAGCCAAAAACATTCAGTACTTC
j_gene: TRBJ2-4
d_gene: .
abundance: .
v_gene: TRBV18

CDR3aa: CASSTGGDYPLHEQYF
CDR3nt: TGTGCCAGCAGTACCGGAGGGGACTACCCTTTACACGAGCAGTACTTC
j_gene: TRBJ2-7
d_gene: TRBD2
abundance: .
v_gene: TRBV27

CDR3aa: CASSPTGPGLDQPQHF
CDR3nt: TGCGCCAGCAGCCCGACAGGGCCCGGCCTTGATCAGCCCCAGCATTTT
j_gene: TRBJ1-5
d_gene: TRBD1
abundance: .
v_gene: TRBV5-1

CDR3aa: CASSFRGTYEQYF
CDR3nt: TGCGCCAGCAGCTTCCGGGGGACCTACGAGCAGTACTTC
j_gene: TRBJ2-7
d_gene: .
abundance: .
v_gene: TRBV5-1

CDR3aa: CASSPIQGTEKLFF
CDR3nt: TGTGCCAGCTCACCAATTCAGGGAACTGAAAAACTGTTTTTT
j_gene: TRBJ1-4
d_gene: .
abundance: .
v_gene: TRBV18

CDR3aa: CASRTGLAVGEQYF
CDR3nt: TGTGCCAGCAGAACCGGACTAGCGGTTGGCGAGCAGTACTTC
j_gene: TRBJ2-7
d_gene: TRBD2
abundance: .
v_gene: TRBV7-2

CDR3aa: CASSVGLAGEIDEQYF
CDR3nt: TGTGCCAGCAGCGTGGGACTAGCGGGAGAAATCGACGAGCAGTACTTC
j_gene: TRBJ2-7
d_gene: TRBD2
abundance: .
v_gene: TRBV9

CDR3aa: CASSQGNNPAQHF
CDR3nt: TGTGCCAGCAGCCAAGGCAACAACCCGGCCCAGCATTTT
j_gene: TRBJ1-5
d_gene: .
abundance: .
v_gene: TRBV3-1/TRBV3-2

CDR3aa: CASSKGQGGTGELFF
CDR3nt: TGTGCCAGCAGCAAGGGACAGGGAGGCACCGGGGAGCTGTTTTTT
j_gene: TRBJ2-2
d_gene: TRBD1
abundance: .
v_gene: TRBV9

CDR3aa: CASSEAKVYEQYF
CDR3nt: TGTGCCAGCAGTGAAGCTAAGGTGTACGAGCAGTACTTC
j_gene: TRBJ2-7
d_gene: .
abundance: .
v_gene: TRBV6-1

CDR3aa: CASSLEASSYNEQFF
CDR3nt: TGTGCCAGCAGCTTAGAGGCGAGCTCCTACAATGAGCAGTTCTTC
j_gene: TRBJ2-1
d_gene: .
abundance: .
v_gene: TRBV7-6

CDR3aa: CASSFDIGSEGYTF
CDR3nt: TGTGCCAGCAGCTTCGACATAGGTTCGGAGGGCTACACCTTC
j_gene: TRBJ1-2
d_gene: .
abundance: few
v_gene: TRBV11-3

CDR3aa: CASSLILGNTIYF
CDR3nt: TGTGCCAGCAGCTTAATTTTGGGAAACACCATATATTTT
j_gene: TRBJ1-3
d_gene: .
abundance: .
v_gene: TRBV7-2

CDR3aa: CASSPRVRGGNTEAFF
CDR3nt: TGTGCCAGCTCACCGAGGGTCAGGGGGGGGAACACTGAAGCTTTCTTT
j_gene: TRBJ1-1
d_gene: TRBD1
abundance: .
v_gene: TRBV18

CDR3aa: CASSPRGGGGYEQYF
CDR3nt: TGTGCCAGCAGTCCCCGGGGGGGAGGAGGCTACGAGCAGTACTTC
j_gene: TRBJ2-7
d_gene: TRBD2
abundance: few
v_gene: TRBV27

CDR3aa: CASSPPGQETQYF
CDR3nt: TGTGCCAGCTCACCCCCAGGGCAAGAGACCCAGTACTTC
j_gene: TRBJ2-5
d_gene: .
abundance: once
v_gene: TRBV18

CDR3aa: CASSPHYGRDEKLFF
CDR3nt: TGTGCCAGCTCACCCCACTATGGACGGGATGAAAAACTGTTTTTT
j_gene: TRBJ1-4
d_gene: .
abundance: .
v_gene: TRBV18

CDR3aa: CASRSPGNYGYTF
CDR3nt: TGTGCCAGCAGATCTCCCGGGAACTATGGCTACACCTTC
j_gene: TRBJ1-2
d_gene: .
abundance: .
v_gene: TRBV12-3/TRBV12-4

CDR3aa: CATSDPGTSTDTQYF
CDR3nt: TGTGCCACCAGTGACCCTGGGACCAGCACAGATACGCAGTATTTT
j_gene: TRBJ2-3
d_gene: .
abundance: .
v_gene: TRBV24-1

CDR3aa: CASSHGSLSYEQYF
CDR3nt: TGTGCCAGCAGTCACGGGAGTCTCTCCTACGAGCAGTACTTC
j_gene: TRBJ2-7
d_gene: .
abundance: .
v_gene: TRBV5-5

CDR3aa: CASSLDPGGLVDTQYF
CDR3nt: TGTGCCAGCAGCTTAGACCCAGGGGGCCTGGTAGATACGCAGTATTTT
j_gene: TRBJ2-3
d_gene: TRBD1
abundance: .
v_gene: TRBV7-9

CDR3aa: CASSQGDPEGEGGYTF
CDR3nt: TGTGCCAGCAGCCAAGGAGACCCGGAGGGGGAAGGTGGCTACACCTTC
j_gene: TRBJ1-2
d_gene: .
abundance: .
v_gene: TRBV4-2

CDR3aa: CASRGGANVLTF
CDR3nt: TGTGCCAGCAGGGGTGGGGCCAACGTCCTGACTTTC
j_gene: TRBJ2-6
d_gene: .
abundance: .
v_gene: TRBV6-4

CDR3aa: CASSEAAGGPDTQYF
CDR3nt: TGTGCCAGCAGTGAAGCAGCGGGGGGGCCAGATACGCAGTATTTT
j_gene: TRBJ2-3
d_gene: TRBD2
abundance: .
v_gene: TRBV6-1

CDR3aa: CASRAQGARSNQPQHF
CDR3nt: TGTGCCAGCAGGGCACAGGGGGCGCGAAGCAATCAGCCCCAGCATTTT
j_gene: TRBJ1-5
d_gene: TRBD1
abundance: .
v_gene: TRBV2

CDR3aa: CASSLGTEAFF
CDR3nt: TGTGCCAGCAGCTTAGGAACTGAAGCTTTCTTT
j_gene: TRBJ1-1
d_gene: .
abundance: .
v_gene: TRBV11-2

CDR3aa: CASSSAIGGAGYGYTF
CDR3nt: TGTGCCAGCAGTTCAGCCATAGGGGGCGCCGGCTATGGCTACACCTTC
j_gene: TRBJ1-2
d_gene: TRBD1
abundance: .
v_gene: TRBV27

CDR3aa: CASSQDPQGLRGYTF
CDR3nt: TGCGCCAGCAGCCAAGATCCGCAGGGCCTAAGAGGCTACACCTTC
j_gene: TRBJ1-2
d_gene: .
abundance: few
v_gene: TRBV4-1

CDR3aa: CASSTSGGSGTQYF
CDR3nt: TGCGCCAGCAGCACTAGCGGGGGGAGCGGTACGCAGTATTTT
j_gene: TRBJ2-3
d_gene: TRBD2
abundance: .
v_gene: TRBV5-1

CDR3aa: CASSGTRNTDTQYF
CDR3nt: TGTGCCAGCAGCGGGACTAGGAACACAGATACGCAGTATTTT
j_gene: TRBJ2-3
d_gene: TRBD2
abundance: .
v_gene: TRBV6-5

CDR3aa: CASRPGQGYEQYF
CDR3nt: TGTGCCAGCAGACCGGGACAGGGTTACGAGCAGTACTTC
j_gene: TRBJ2-7
d_gene: TRBD1
abundance: .
v_gene: TRBV12-3/TRBV12-4

CDR3aa: CASRSPGGYEQYF
CDR3nt: TGTGCCAGCCGATCCCCCGGGGGCTACGAGCAGTACTTC
j_gene: TRBJ2-7
d_gene: .
abundance: .
v_gene: TRBV6-5

CDR3aa: CASSYQGATGSPLHF
CDR3nt: TGTGCCAGCAGTTACCAGGGGGCAACGGGGTCACCCCTCCACTTT
j_gene: TRBJ1-6
d_gene: TRBD1
abundance: .
v_gene: TRBV6-2/TRBV6-3

CDR3aa: CASSVQGNEQYF
CDR3nt: TGCGCCAGCAGCGTTCAGGGAAACGAGCAGTACTTC
j_gene: TRBJ2-7
d_gene: .
abundance: once
v_gene: TRBV5-1

CDR3aa: CASSLAERVDQPQHF
CDR3nt: TGTGCCAGCAGCTTGGCTGAAAGGGTAGATCAGCCCCAGCATTTT
j_gene: TRBJ1-5
d_gene: .
abundance: .
v_gene: TRBV5-4

CDR3aa: CASSLGHSSYEQYF
CDR3nt: TGTGCCAGCAGCTTGGGCCATAGCTCCTACGAGCAGTACTTC
j_gene: TRBJ2-7
d_gene: .
abundance: .
v_gene: TRBV11-2

CDR3aa: CASSHGGDSLRYGYTF
CDR3nt: TGTGCCAGCAGCCATGGGGGGGACAGTCTGAGGTATGGCTACACCTTC
j_gene: TRBJ1-2
d_gene: TRBD1
abundance: .
v_gene: TRBV4-2

CDR3aa: CASSPTGTSGYTF
CDR3nt: TGTGCCAGCAGCCCCACCGGGACGAGTGGCTACACCTTC
j_gene: TRBJ1-2
d_gene: .
abundance: .
v_gene: TRBV14

CDR3aa: CASSSDFLAGGAHEQYF
CDR3nt: TGTGCCAGCAGCTCCGACTTCCTAGCCGGGGGGGCCCACGAGCAGTACTTC
j_gene: TRBJ2-7
d_gene: TRBD2
abundance: .
v_gene: TRBV5-6

CDR3aa: CASSQVDREKLFF
CDR3nt: TGCGCCAGCAGCCAAGTGGATCGTGAAAAACTGTTTTTT
j_gene: TRBJ1-4
d_gene: .
abundance: .
v_gene: TRBV4-1

CDR3aa: CASSSIWSSYNEQFF
CDR3nt: TGTGCCAGCAGCTCCATTTGGAGCTCCTACAATGAGCAGTTCTTC
j_gene: TRBJ2-1
d_gene: .
abundance: .
v_gene: TRBV7-2

CDR3aa: CASSLIGDGPQHF
CDR3nt: TGTGCCAGCAGCTTAATAGGGGATGGGCCCCAGCATTTT
j_gene: TRBJ1-5
d_gene: .
abundance: few
v_gene: TRBV7-3

CDR3aa: CASSERLAQHF
CDR3nt: TGTGCCAGCAGTGAGAGATTGGCCCAGCATTTT
j_gene: TRBJ1-5
d_gene: .
abundance: .
v_gene: TRBV2